The 24 T cell receptor beta chains listed next were all sequenced from one sample in a study of OX40 agonist ivuxolimab in advanced cancers. Generated by immunoSEQ multiplex PCR, the TCRdb table keeps only in-frame clones and is missing some. The sample holds roughly 68,000 clones, approximately 80% seen once. The sequences come from CD4+ or CD8+ T cells sorted from blood, collected in a trial of the OX40 agonist ivuxolimab. These receptors came from an adult with an advanced solid tumor such as melanoma, head and neck, liver or kidney cancer.

This clone occurred a few times. V usage is TRBV11-2 and J usage is TRBJ2-5; 11 nucleotides match TRBD2. The CDR3 loop spans 15 amino acids. CDR1 and CDR2 from the germline V gene are SGHAT and FQNNGV. Trimming removed 4 bases from V and 2 bases from J; junction bases left unmatched: 3. CDR3 in amino acids: CASSWGTSGQETQYF. The CDR3 coding sequence is TGTGCCAGCAGCTGGGGGACTAGCGGACAAGAGACCCAGTACTTC.

The V gene is TRBV27, the J gene TRBJ1-4; no clear D. Germline loops: CDR1 MNHEY, CDR2 SMNVEV (reference sequence). V lost 6 bases, J lost 5 bases, and 13 bases lay in between. The CDR3 loop spans 14 amino acids. CDR3 residues: CASSPRQKNEKLFF. CDR3 sequence (DNA): TGTGCCAGCAGCCCGCGGCAAAAGAATGAAAAACTGTTTTTT. Full variable domain (remainder filled in from reference TRBV27 and TRBJ1-4): EAQVTQNPRYLITVTGKKLTVTCSQNMNHEYMSWYRQDPGLGLRQIYYSMNVEVTDKGDVPEGYKVSRKEKRNFPLILESPSPNQTSLYFCASSPRQKNEKLFFGSGTQLSVL.

The chain has TRBV6-1 and TRBJ1-2; D is unclear. The ends were cut back, 0 bases at V and 6 bases at J, with 14 bases in the middle. Per the germline V gene, CDR1 is MNHNS and CDR2 is SASEGT. The CDR3 extends over 15 amino acids. CDR3 nucleotides: TGTGCCAGCAGTGAAGCCTCGAGGGCGATCCATGGCTACACCTTC. It codes for CASSEASRAIHGYTF.

The J gene is TRBJ1-1, the V gene TRBV5-8; no clear D. Looked up from germline, CDR1 is SGHTS and CDR2 is YDEGEE. V lost 3 bases, J lost 4 bases, and 13 bases lay in between. The CDR3 has 14 amino acids. CDR3 sequence reads: CASSSMAISTEAFF. CDR3 DNA sequence: TGTGCCAGCAGCTCCATGGCTATCAGCACTGAAGCTTTCTTT.

The V and J genes are TRBV19 and TRBJ2-3, with TRBD2 matching 14 bases. Germline V gives CDR1 LNHDA, CDR2 SQIVND (reference sequence). The CDR3 runs to 18 residues. Trimming took 4 bases from V and 3 from J; bases not matched to a gene: 9. CDR3 amino acids: CASSNRLAGGPGTDTQYF. CDR3 DNA sequence: TGTGCCAGTAGTAACCGACTAGCGGGGGGGCCTGGGACAGATACGCAGTATTTT.

This chain joins TRBV30 and TRBJ1-2, with TRBD1 as a possible D gene (6 bases). V was pared by 2 bases and J by 4 bases, with 11 bases between. The V gene's germline CDR1 is GTSNPN and CDR2 SVGIG (reference sequence). The CDR3 is made up of 13 amino acids. CDR3: CAWSSGGSYGYTF. In DNA, the CDR3 is TGTGCCTGGAGTAGTGGGGGCTCCTATGGCTACACCTTC.

The chain combines TRBV19 with TRBJ1-4, with D maybe TRBD1 (5 bases). The CDR3 has 15 amino acids. Germline V gene sequence: CDR1 LNHDA, CDR2 SQIVND (reference sequence). Trimming took 5 bases from V and 2 from J, leaving 12 bases between them. CDR3 sequence: CASSSWGSTNEKLFF. In nucleotides, the CDR3 is TGTGCCAGTAGTTCCTGGGGGTCGACTAATGAAAAACTGTTTTTT.

The chain uses TRBV9 and TRBJ2-3; D uncertain. The CDR3 loop spans 13 amino acids. Per germline, CDR1 SGDLS and CDR2 YYNGEE. Trimming removed 2 bases at V and 6 bases at J, with 10 bases between. The CDR3 sequence: CASSVELTDTQYF. The CDR3 region has the DNA TGTGCCAGCAGCGTTGAGCTCACGGATACGCAGTATTTT.

The chain carries TRBV7-6 and TRBJ2-5, with D possibly called TRBD1 or TRBD2 (6 bases each). The CDR3 has 17 amino acids. Trimming took 3 bases from V and 0 from J, leaving 17 bases between them. Germline V gives CDR1 SGHVS, CDR2 FNYEAQ. The CDR3 bases are TGTGCCAGCAGCTTCGGTTGGCGGGACAAGTACCAAGAGACCCAGTACTTC. This translates into CASSFGWRDKYQETQYF.

The chain is built from TRBV15 and TRBJ2-7; D ambiguous. CDR3 length equals 14 residues. V lost 1 base to trimming and J lost 1 base, with 8 bases between them. Germline V gives CDR1 LNHNV, CDR2 YYDKDF (reference sequence). CDR3 protein: CATSRGRPSYEQYF. The CDR3 region has the DNA TGTGCCACCAGCAGAGGTCGGCCGTCCTACGAGCAGTACTTC.

The gene calls are TRBV7-2 and TRBJ1-2; D ambiguous. V was shortened by 1 base and J by 7 bases, with 13 bases between the two germline ends. The CDR3 has 14 residues. From germline, CDR1 is SGHTA and CDR2 FQGNSA. CDR3 in amino acids: CASSLGIIALGYTF. The CDR3 DNA follows: TGTGCCAGCAGCTTAGGGATTATCGCACTTGGCTACACCTTC.

The gene calls are TRBV10-2 and TRBJ1-2; D not certain. The V gene lost 3 bases and the J gene lost 4 bases, with 9 bases spanning the gap. Germline values: CDR1 WSHSY, CDR2 SAAADI. The CDR3 contains 13 residues. CDR3 in DNA: TGCGCCAGCAGTGATATGCCAGGCTATGGCTACACCTTC. This codes for CASSDMPGYGYTF.

The rearrangement joins TRBV29-1 to TRBJ2-3; 7 bases align to TRBD2. The CDR3 contains 14 residues. Germline loops: CDR1 SQVTM, CDR2 ANQGSEA. Losses at the gene ends were 4 bases for V and 4 bases for J; bases not matched to a gene: 8. The CDR3 is CSVGGSGFADTQYF. CDR3 DNA: TGCAGCGTTGGCGGGAGTGGGTTTGCAGATACGCAGTATTTT.

The V gene is TRBV27, the J gene TRBJ2-3; the match to TRBD1 covers 7 bases. The germline V gene has CDR1 MNHEY and CDR2 SMNVEV (reference sequence). V dropped 3 bases and J dropped 5; count of bases not matched to a gene: 8. The CDR3 consists of 15 residues. The DNA for the CDR3 is TGTGCCAGCAGTTTGCTCCCGACAGGGAAAGATACGCAGTATTTT. This encodes CASSLLPTGKDTQYF.

V and J are TRBV30 and TRBJ1-4; TRBD1 matches 8 bases. J was trimmed by 4 bases and V by 2 bases; bases with no gene match: 12. In germline, CDR1 is GTSNPN, CDR2 SVGIG (reference sequence). This CDR3 is 17 amino acids long. In DNA form, the CDR3 reads TGTGCCTGGAGTAGACAGGGGAAGGGGTTGCTTAATGAAAAACTGTTTTTT. It is translated as CAWSRQGKGLLNEKLFF.

The V and J genes are TRBV5-6 and TRBJ1-2; the match to TRBD1 covers 12 bases. CDR1 is SGHDT, CDR2 YYEEEE, per germline. The CDR3 covers 14 residues. V dropped 4 bases and J dropped 7; count of bases not matched to a gene: 5. CDR3 sequence (DNA): TGTGCCAGCAGCCCGGGACAGGGGGCCGCTGGCTACACCTTC. Translation: CASSPGQGAAGYTF.

V is TRBV11-3 and J is TRBJ1-1; a weak D match, TRBD1 (5 bases). The CDR3 has 15 amino acids. Germline V CDR1 and CDR2: SGHNT, YENEEA. V was clipped by 5 bases and J by 1 base, with 14 bases between them. The CDR3: CASSMSLQGNTEAFF. The CDR3 region has the DNA TGTGCCAGCAGCATGAGCCTTCAGGGGAACACTGAAGCTTTCTTT.

The rearrangement uses TRBV7-9 and TRBJ2-2; D is ambiguous. From germline, CDR1 is SEHNR and CDR2 FQNEAQ (reference sequence). The CDR3 runs to 14 residues. Trimming pared 0 bases from V and 9 bases from J, leaving 11 bases between. This chain's CDR3 is CASSLAVGNRELFF. CDR3 nucleotide sequence: TGTGCCAGCAGCTTAGCGGTGGGGAATCGGGAGCTGTTTTTT.

This chain connects TRBV30 to TRBJ2-5, with D possibly matching TRBD1 (6 bases). V lost 3 bases, J lost 5 bases, and 13 bases lay in between. The CDR3 length is 13 residues. Germline CDR1 and CDR2: GTSNPN and SVGIG (reference sequence). CDR3 sequence: CAWRRWGRETQYF. The CDR3 DNA reads TGTGCCTGGAGGCGGTGGGGGCGCGAGACCCAGTACTTC. The full variable domain, with the rest looked up from reference TRBV30 and TRBJ2-5, is SQTIHQWPATLVQPVGSPLSLECTVEGTSNPNLYWYRQAAGRGLQLLFYSVGIGQISSEVPQNLSASRPQDRQFILSSKKLLLSDSGFYLCAWRRWGRETQYFGPGTRLLVL.

The chain recombines TRBV4-1 with TRBJ1-3; D is undetermined. Germline V lookup: CDR1 MGHRA, CDR2 YSYEKL. The CDR3 has 16 amino acids. Trimming pared 6 bases from V and 0 bases from J, leaving 15 bases between. Written as DNA, the CDR3 is TGCGCCAGCAGTCCTAACCAACTGATCTCTGGAAACACCATATATTTT. Protein sequence: CASSPNQLISGNTIYF.

This clone was seen just once. Here the CDR3 reads CATSRAGASGKQYF. CDR3 nucleotides: TGTGCCACCAGCAGAGCAGGGGCTTCTGGGAAGCAGTACTTC. V is TRBV15 and J is TRBJ2-7; tentative D call: TRBD1 (6 bases). The CDR3 has 14 amino acids. V lost 1 base to trimming and J lost 8 bases, with 15 bases between them. The germline gives CDR1 LNHNV, CDR2 YYDKDF (reference sequence).

V gene TRBV6-1 combines with J gene TRBJ2-5, with D hard to call. Trimming took 1 base from V and 7 from J, leaving 10 bases between them. The CDR3 is 13 amino acids. Germline loops: CDR1 MNHNS, CDR2 SASEGT. The CDR3: CASSEGWEPTQYF. Here the CDR3 DNA reads TGTGCCAGCAGTGAAGGTTGGGAACCGACCCAGTACTTC.

CDR3 sequence reads: CSAIPRYEQYF. CDR3 nucleotide sequence: TGCAGTGCTATTCCCCGATACGAGCAGTACTTC. V is TRBV20-1 and J is TRBJ2-7; D not certain. V gave up 4 bases and J gave up 4 bases, with 8 bases separating them. CDR3 length: 11 residues. CDR1 is DFQATT and CDR2 is SNEGSKA in the germline V gene (reference sequence).

This chain joins TRBV2 and TRBJ1-2; D gene unclear. Germline CDR1 is SNHLY and CDR2 is FYNNEI. V gave up 1 base and J gave up 4 bases, with 7 bases separating them. This CDR3 is 13 amino acids long. CDR3 coding DNA: TGTGCCAGCAGTGAAGAGGTCAGCTATGGCTACACCTTC. Translated, it gives CASSEEVSYGYTF.